These 28 T cell receptor beta chains originate from one sample sequenced in a study of blood T cells in healthy people across ages (dated by TCRdb to about 2015). Library creation used 5' RACE. TCRdb shows the sequencer as Illumina HiSeq 2500. A second roughly 6 to 11 cycle PCR used a sample-barcoded 5' primer and a J-beta primer mix. Using fastp at Q25 and MiXCR, TCRdb reprocessed the public reads and kept productive beta chains. Rows with one shared CDR3 protein collapse into an entry with the most common genes and DNA. For this sample the table gives 780,000 or so distinct CDR3 sequences, of which about 25% were detected only once. The top ten constitute approximately 3.7% of the sample. The sample also formed part of further work on T cells of mothers and their children.

Sequenced material: blood. The receptors shown here come from a boy aged 5-17 years in good health.

V and J are TRBV24-1 and TRBJ1-2, with unresolved D. Deletions cut 7 bases from V and 4 bases from J, with 15 bases between. The CDR3 spans 14 residues. Germline V lookup: CDR1 KGHDR, CDR2 SFDVKD. The CDR3 spells CATSPDKASYGYTF. CDR3 nucleotides: TGTGCCACCAGCCCAGACAAGGCTAGCTATGGCTACACCTTC.

The V call is TRBV12-3 or TRBV12-4, the J call TRBJ2-7; D gene unclear. The CDR3 sequence is 14 residues long. V was shortened by 5 bases and J by 9 bases, with 20 bases between the two germline ends. The CDR3 is CASSLLSAPMGQYF. The CDR3 DNA reads TGTGCCAGCAGTCTCCTTTCGGCACCTATGGGGCAGTACTTC.

The V and J genes are TRBV7-2 and TRBJ1-3; perhaps TRBD1 as D (6 bases). The V end was cut by 5 bases, the J end by 0 bases, with 17 bases between. This CDR3 spans 17 amino acids. Germline CDR1 is SGHTA and CDR2 is FQGNSA. The CDR3 protein is CASSATQGLGSGNTIYF. The CDR3 nucleotides are TGTGCCAGCAGCGCAACTCAGGGGCTCGGCTCTGGAAACACCATATATTTT.

The chain links TRBV7-6 to TRBJ2-1, with 7 bases fitting TRBD2. The ends lost 1 base at V and 9 bases at J; junction bases unmatched: 9. The germline gives CDR1 SGHVS, CDR2 FNYEAQ. CDR3 size: 15 residues. The CDR3 sequence: CASSLGVSGLAEQFF. CDR3 DNA: TGTGCCAGCAGCTTAGGTGTTAGCGGGTTGGCTGAGCAGTTCTTC.

There are a few counts of this clonotype. The J gene is TRBJ1-2, the V gene TRBV11-2; 12 bases line up with TRBD1. The junction had 13 bases not matched to a gene; V was cut back by 1 base and J by 4 bases. Per the germline V gene, CDR1 is SGHAT and CDR2 is FQNNGV. The CDR3 runs to 19 residues. The CDR3 nucleotides are TGTGCCAGCAGCTTAGTAGTAGGGACAGGGGGCGCGAATTCCTATGGCTACACCTTC. Its translation is CASSLVVGTGGANSYGYTF.

The J gene is TRBJ2-4, the V gene TRBV7-8; 8 bases are a match to TRBD2. The CDR3 is 15 residues long. Germline CDR1 SGHVS, CDR2 FQNEAQ. V lost 5 bases, J lost 4 bases, and 7 bases stayed unmatched. The CDR3 here is CASSPHSGEKNIQYF. In DNA, the CDR3 is TGTGCCAGCAGCCCCCATAGCGGGGAGAAAAACATTCAGTACTTC.

This clonotype was recorded a few times. This chain joins TRBV20-1 and TRBJ1-2; 8 nucleotides agree with TRBD1. The CDR3 extends over 14 amino acids. Germline CDR1 DFQATT, CDR2 SNEGSKA (reference sequence). Trimming removed 3 bases from V and 4 bases from J; junction bases left unmatched: 7. The DNA of the CDR3 is TGCAGTGCTAGCGATACCGACAGGGGCTATGGCTACACCTTC. Its protein product is CSASDTDRGYGYTF.

This clonotype was recorded a few times. V and J are TRBV11-3 and TRBJ2-5, with 11 nucleotides matching TRBD1. This CDR3 region has 15 residues. The V and J ends lost 5 bases and 5 bases, in that order; junction bases with no gene match: 7. Germline CDR1 SGHNT, CDR2 YENEEA. This CDR3 reads CASSTRTGGLETQYF. The CDR3 DNA is TGTGCCAGCAGCACAAGGACAGGGGGCTTGGAGACCCAGTACTTC.

The J gene is TRBJ2-1, the V gene TRBV7-9; D is perhaps TRBD1 or TRBD2 (6 bases each). CDR1 is SEHNR and CDR2 is FQNEAQ in the germline V gene (reference sequence). The CDR3 loop spans 13 amino acids. Trimming took off 4 bases at V and 10 bases at J, with 14 bases between the two ends. CDR3 residues: CASSSGAAREQFF. DNA of the CDR3: TGTGCCAGCAGCTCGGGGGCGGCTAGAGAGCAGTTCTTC.

In this sample, this clonotype turned up once. The V and J genes are TRBV4-1 and TRBJ2-1; TRBD1 is a possible D gene (5 bases). The CDR3 is 14 amino acids. The germline gives CDR1 MGHRA, CDR2 YSYEKL. The V end was cut by 1 base, the J end by 6 bases, with 10 bases between. This chain's CDR3 is CASSQGSRANEQFF. The CDR3 DNA reads as TGCGCCAGCAGCCAAGGGAGCAGGGCCAATGAGCAGTTCTTC.

This clonotype was seen more than once but under ten times. The genes are TRBV29-1 and TRBJ2-5; the D gene is possibly TRBD1 (6 bases). This CDR3 is 15 amino acids long. The germline V and J ends were trimmed by 4 bases and 2 bases, with 17 bases remaining between them. CDR1 is SQVTM, CDR2 ANQGSEA, per germline. The CDR3 nucleotides read TGCAGCGTTGTAGGAACTGGACAGTTACAAGAGACCCAGTACTTC. Amino acids: CSVVGTGQLQETQYF.

V and J are TRBV20-1 and TRBJ2-7; 11 bases map to TRBD2. CDR1 is DFQATT and CDR2 is SNEGSKA in the germline V gene (reference sequence). The junction had 2 bases not matched to a gene; V was cut back by 3 bases and J by 4 bases. CDR3 length: 13 residues. Written as DNA, the CDR3 is TGCAGTGCTAGGACTAGCGGGAATTACGAGCAGTACTTC. Amino acid sequence: CSARTSGNYEQYF.

This chain links TRBV20-1 with TRBJ1-6; D is unresolved. This CDR3 contains 12 residues. Per the germline V gene, CDR1 is DFQATT and CDR2 is SNEGSKA (reference sequence). The V end lost 0 bases, the J end lost 14 bases, and 11 bases lay between the germline ends. This CDR3 reads CSARDIERSLHF. The CDR3 region has the DNA TGCAGTGCTAGAGATATAGAACGGTCCCTCCACTTT.

Only a few counts were recorded for this clonotype. The genes are TRBV5-1 and TRBJ1-4; no firm D call. The V and J ends lost 4 bases and 7 bases respectively, with 11 bases between them. Germline lookup yields CDR1 SGHRS and CDR2 YFSETQ. This CDR3 has 13 residues. This CDR3 reads CASSPLDAEKLFF. DNA for the CDR3: TGCGCCAGCAGCCCCCTCGACGCTGAAAAACTGTTTTTT.

This clonotype was detected ten times or more. This chain joins TRBV28 and TRBJ2-4; maybe TRBD2 (6 bases). V was clipped by 5 bases and J by 3 bases, with 17 bases between them. Looked up from germline, CDR1 is MDHEN and CDR2 is SYDVKM. The CDR3 runs to 16 residues. In DNA form, the CDR3 reads TGTGCCAGCAGTGCCCTCGGGGGTAGTGGCAAAAACATTCAGTACTTC. It specifies CASSALGGSGKNIQYF.

Only a few counts were recorded for this clonotype. This chain joins TRBV4-3 and TRBJ2-7; D assignment may be TRBD1 or TRBD2 (6 bases each). Trimming took 0 bases from V and 1 from J, leaving 13 bases between them. CDR1 and CDR2 (germline): LGHNA, YSLEER. The CDR3 runs to 16 residues. DNA of the CDR3: TGCGCCAGCAGCCAAGAAGGGGGGATGGGGTCCTACGAGCAGTACTTC. Translated: CASSQEGGMGSYEQYF.

In this sample, this clonotype turned up a few times. This clone may be a read error of a much larger clone one base away. The chain recombines TRBV20-1 with TRBJ2-3; 10 bases are shared with TRBD2. The CDR3 loop spans 18 amino acids. Germline assignment: CDR1 DFQATT and CDR2 SNEGSKA (reference sequence). The CDR3 sequence is CSARDRVAGGPSTDTQCF. CDR3 DNA: TGCAGTGCTAGAGATAGAGTAGCGGGAGGACCTAGCACAGATACGCAGTGTTTT.

Remarks on this clonotype: At one end the junction does not follow the germline gene, possibly because of a read error. The chain carries TRBV7-9 and TRBJ1-2, with a tentative D call TRBD1 (6 bases). The CDR3 spans 14 residues. Germline CDR1 SEHNR, CDR2 FQNEAQ (reference sequence). CDR3 region: CAGSSHYDRPGYTF. The CDR3 nucleotides read TGTGCCGGCAGCTCGCACTACGACAGGCCCGGCTACACCTTC.

This clonotype was counted only a few times. V usage is TRBV9 and J usage is TRBJ2-5, with 9 positions matching TRBD2. The V segment lost 0 bases and the J segment 3 bases; nucleotides outside the gene matches: 3. There are 15 residues in the CDR3. Germline V lookup: CDR1 SGDLS, CDR2 YYNGEE. CDR3 coding DNA: TGTGCCAGCAGCGTAGCAGCTAGCGGGGAAGAGACCCAGTACTTC. Translated, it gives CASSVAASGEETQYF.

This clonotype was observed once. The chain joins TRBV4-2 to TRBJ2-7, with 11 bases identical to TRBD2. CDR1 and CDR2 from the germline V gene are LGHNA and YNFKEQ. This CDR3 contains 16 residues. Losses at the gene ends were 1 base for V and 4 bases for J; bases not matched to a gene: 6. In DNA, the CDR3 is TGTGCCAGCAGCCAAGGCCCGGCTAGCGGGAGGTACGAGCAGTACTTC. It codes for CASSQGPASGRYEQYF.

This clonotype has only a few counts. The rearrangement links TRBV27 to TRBJ2-5; 9 bases are shared with TRBD2. J was trimmed by 5 bases and V by 4 bases; bases with no gene match: 20. The CDR3 consists of 19 residues. Germline V gene data show CDR1 as MNHEY and CDR2 as SMNVEV (reference sequence). CDR3 sequence reads: CASSSLFRAGGHGGETQYF. CDR3 in DNA: TGTGCCAGCAGTTCCCTCTTCCGAGCGGGGGGACACGGGGGGGAGACCCAGTACTTC.

This clonotype was seen just once. The junction does not match germline at one end; this may be a read error. V and J are TRBV12-3 or TRBV12-4 and TRBJ1-1, with no clear D. There are 14 residues in the CDR3. The CDR3 DNA is TGTGCCAGCAGTCCACTCGGCGTGGCCACTGAAGCTTCCTTT. Its protein product is CASSPLGVATEASF.

This clonotype has a handful of counts. The chain combines TRBV29-1 with TRBJ2-5; D not resolved. The DNA matches TRBJ2-7 better at its end, which makes the J call doubtful. Germline V gene data show CDR1 as SQVTM and CDR2 as ANQGSEA. The CDR3 runs to 15 residues. The CDR3: CSVEDRASGIYEQYF. CDR3 bases: TGCAGCGTTGAAGATCGGGCCAGTGGGATTTACGAGCAGTACTTC.

This clonotype was seen repeatedly, ten times or more. This chain uses TRBV7-9 with TRBJ1-4, with D uncertain. V was pared by 2 bases and J by 6 bases, with 4 bases between. The germline V gene encodes CDR1 SEHNR and CDR2 FQNEAQ (reference sequence). The CDR3 sequence is 12 residues long. CDR3 coding DNA: TGTGCCAGCAGCTTACGGGATGAAAAACTGTTTTTT. Its protein product is CASSLRDEKLFF.

The V gene is TRBV5-1, the J gene TRBJ1-1; D might be TRBD1 (5 bases). Germline loops: CDR1 SGHRS, CDR2 YFSETQ. There are 15 residues in the CDR3. V was pared by 6 bases and J by 4 bases, with 19 bases between. The chain's CDR3 is CASTSMTAGITEAFF. In DNA form, the CDR3 reads TGCGCCAGCACCTCTATGACGGCAGGGATCACTGAAGCTTTCTTT.

Only one count was recorded for this clonotype. DNA for the CDR3: TGTGCCAGCAGTTTTGGGCAGGGGTATTCAGGAGACACTGAAGCTTTCTTT. This sequence encodes CASSFGQGYSGDTEAFF. The V and J genes are TRBV12-3 or TRBV12-4 and TRBJ1-1, with a possible D match to TRBD1 (6 bases). The CDR3 spans 17 residues. With 3 bases removed from V and 3 bases from J, the gap between germline ends came to 20 bases.

This clonotype was observed a handful of times. This rearrangement joins TRBV20-1 to TRBJ1-2; possibly TRBD1 for D (5 bases). The CDR3 sequence is 13 residues long. Germline CDR1 is DFQATT and CDR2 is SNEGSKA (reference sequence). The CDR3 DNA follows: TGCAGCACGATTGAAGGGGAGGGCTATGGCTACACCTTC. As protein: CSTIEGEGYGYTF.

The V and J genes are TRBV10-3 and TRBJ2-3, with 8 bases matching TRBD1. V was clipped by 8 bases and J by 0 bases; unmatched bases: 4. Germline values: CDR1 ENHRY, CDR2 SYGVKD. The CDR3 contains 14 residues. The CDR3 here is CAIGTGDSTDTQYF. In nucleotides, the CDR3 is TGTGCCATCGGGACAGGCGATAGCACAGATACGCAGTATTTT.